This T cell receptor (beta chain) was obtained from a study of regulatory T cells. Germline CDR1 reads SGHRS; CDR2 reads YFSETQ. The CDR3 has 16 residues. V was cut by 4 bases and J by 2 bases, with 16 bases left in between. The PCR used 52 TRBV and 13 TRBJ primers. Assay: immunoSEQ multiplex PCR; the TCRdb copy retains only in-frame clones and omits some. This table has about 35,000 clones, around 89% appearing once. Study-level results: In CD3G-deficient patients, conventional CD4+ T cells were enriched for hydrophobic CDR3 residues at positions 6 and 7.

Regulatory (CD25-high CD127-low) and conventional (CD25-low CD127-high) CD4+ T cells were sorted separately. As to this clone: What it recognizes is unknown.

The chain employs TRBV5-1 and TRBJ2-1, with a tentative D call TRBD2 (7 bases). The specimen was conventional CD4+ T cells sorted from blood. This clonotype was sampled from a person aged 18-30 years with CD3G deficiency. The CDR3 region is CASSLAAGATYNEQFF. The CDR3 DNA follows: TGCGCCAGCAGCCTCGCCGCGGGGGCTACCTACAATGAGCAGTTCTTC.